The TCR beta chain under discussion was sequenced for a study of identical twins. Study-wide results and limits: Sharing of beta out-of-frame sequences by twins showed a weaker excess.

CDR3 length: 13 residues. Per the germline V gene, CDR1 is MNHEY and CDR2 is SMNVEV (reference sequence). V was shortened by 5 bases and J by 2 bases, with 10 bases between the two germline ends. TCRdb processed the 5' RACE reads anew with MiXCR; each CDR3 protein has one entry. Of some 500,000 distinct CDR3 sequences detected, roughly 9.5% appear once; the ten largest clones hold 3%. In its sample, this clonotype was seen many times. Its antigen remains unidentified. Separately, the same data were catalogued under a study of yellow fever vaccine responses in identical twins.

This TCR was recovered from a young woman in good health. The specimen was PBMCs. V and J are TRBV27 and TRBJ2-7; possibly TRBD2 for D (5 bases). The CDR3 DNA follows: TGTGCCAGCAGTGTTGGGAGCGCCTACGAGCAGTACTTC. Its translation: CASSVGSAYEQYF.